This T cell receptor (beta chain) was identified during a study of CD8 T cells in Susac syndrome. This clonotype has just one count. Its specificity is unknown. A quantity of about 0.5 to 1 ug RNA underwent reverse transcription using random hexamers. TCRdb passed the immunoSEQ multiplex PCR reads through MiXCR, listing each CDR3 protein once. This sample has about 180,000 distinct CDR3 sequences, with about 94% found just once. Study-level results: In Susac patients, clonal expansion was not detected in CD4+ cells.

There are 15 residues in the CDR3. J gave up 7 bases and V 5 bases, and 6 bases lay outside the gene matches. CDR1 and CDR2 from the germline V gene are SGHTA and FQGTGA. Sequencing was carried out using CD4+ T cells from PBMCs. The chain is built from TRBV7-3 and TRBJ2-2, with TRBD2 identical over 11 bases. This clonotype was sampled from a human donor with Susac syndrome. The CDR3 spells CASSITSGGGGELFF. CDR3 DNA sequence: TGTGCCAGCAGCATTACTAGCGGGGGAGGCGGGGAGCTGTTTTTT.